Following are 2 T cell receptor beta chains from one sample sequenced in a study of T cell responses to AZD1222 COVID-19 vaccine. Sequenced by immunoSEQ multiplex PCR; TCRdb stores in-frame clones only, minus some. Among 100,000 to 150,000 clones, about 87% were seen once, and the ten largest hold about 9.4%. The source material was peripheral blood, sampled on day 0 of AZD1222 vaccination. These receptors came from an adult in good health.

The J gene is TRBJ1-2, the V gene TRBV27; 9 positions match TRBD1. CDR1 MNHEY and CDR2 SMNVEV come from the germline V gene (reference sequence). V was clipped by 0 bases and J by 7 bases; unmatched bases: 9. This CDR3 spans 16 amino acids. CDR3 sequence reads: CASSLSPGTGYRGYTF. In nucleotides, the CDR3 is TGTGCCAGCAGTTTATCCCCCGGGACAGGGTACCGTGGCTACACCTTC.

This chain uses TRBV13 with TRBJ2-3, with 8 bases aligning to TRBD2. Germline CDR1 and CDR2: PRHDT and FYEKMQ (reference sequence). This CDR3 has 17 residues. Losses at the gene ends were 5 bases for V and 2 bases for J; bases not matched to a gene: 12. CDR3 sequence reads: CASSPRGLVSLTDTQYF. For the CDR3, the DNA is TGTGCCAGCAGCCCTAGGGGACTAGTGTCTCTCACAGATACGCAGTATTTT.